This T cell receptor (beta chain) was identified in a study of T cell responses to AZD1222 COVID-19 vaccine. Findings of the study overall: Across spike, vaccine-associated CD4 TCRs were found, dominant at 160-218 and 743-854.

Note on this clone: Its antigen is unidentified.

The trim removed 4 bases at V and 5 bases at J, leaving 4 bases unmatched. The CDR3 has 15 residues. Germline-derived CDR1 and CDR2 are SGHRS and YFSETQ. The repertoire was sequenced with immunoSEQ multiplex PCR; TCRdb's copy has only in-frame clones and lacks some. Here the sample spans about 170,000 clones, approximately 90% being singletons. J is TRBJ2-2 and V is TRBV5-1, with 11 positions matching TRBD2. The clonotype originates from an adult in good health. The sample in question was peripheral blood, obtained on day 0 of AZD1222 vaccination. CDR3 bases: TGCGCCAGCAGCCGAGGGACTAGCGGAACCGGGGAGCTGTTTTTT. Amino acids: CASSRGTSGTGELFF.